What follows is one T cell receptor beta chain and its context. Sequencing used immunoSEQ multiplex PCR; TCRdb keeps in-frame clones, though not all of them. The repertoire holds approximately 150,000 clones, with more than 80% as singletons. This sample was included in a study of T cell responses to AZD1222 COVID-19 vaccine. Trimming took off 8 bases at V and 5 bases at J, with 13 bases between the two ends. There are 13 residues in the CDR3. The sample in question was peripheral blood, obtained on day 0 of AZD1222 vaccination. This chain uses TRBV12-3 or TRBV12-4 with TRBJ1-5; D uncertain. The receptor's source is an adult in good health. CDR3 nucleotide sequence: TGTGCCAGCTCAGTCCTGCTGGATCAGCCCCAGCATTTT. Translation gives CASSVLLDQPQHF.